These 27 T cell receptor beta chains came from one sample sequenced in a study of T cells after yellow fever vaccination. TCRdb fed the 5' RACE reads into MiXCR, producing one record per CDR3 protein. The sample has a few hundred thousand distinct CDR3 sequences; over 4.5% are singletons. Material: CD4+ T cells sorted from PBMCs, obtained on the day of the yellow fever booster vaccination. The receptor source for this set is a man younger than 35 who received the YFV17D yellow fever vaccine.

This clonotype appeared a few times. This chain links TRBV28 with TRBJ1-1; D possibly corresponds to TRBD1 (5 bases). CDR1 and CDR2 (germline): MDHEN, SYDVKM. V was pared by 4 bases and J by 1 base, with 10 bases between. CDR3 length: 14 residues. The chain's CDR3 is CASSSPGANTEAFF. The CDR3 region has the DNA TGTGCCAGCAGTTCCCCCGGGGCGAACACTGAAGCTTTCTTT.

The chain combines TRBV6-5 with TRBJ1-2; 7 bases are shared with TRBD1. The germline gives CDR1 MNHEY, CDR2 SVGAGI. This CDR3 is 14 amino acids long. V was clipped by 8 bases and J by 3 bases; unmatched bases: 9. CDR3 sequence reads: CASGRGLWDYGYTF. In DNA, the CDR3 is TGTGCCAGCGGGAGGGGGCTCTGGGACTATGGCTACACCTTC.

There are a few counts of this clonotype. J is TRBJ2-5 and V is TRBV14, with TRBD2 matching 11 bases. V trimming: 2 bases; J trimming: 5 bases; junction bases outside the gene matches: 4. Germline V CDR1 and CDR2: SGHDN, FVKESK. This CDR3 spans 15 amino acids. CDR3 residues: CASSQLLAGVETQYF. The CDR3 coding sequence is TGTGCCAGCAGCCAACTACTAGCGGGGGTTGAGACCCAGTACTTC.

This clonotype was seen only a few times. The DNA for the CDR3 is TGTGCCAGCAGCGGGGCCAGGGGCGAGCAGTTCTTC. This codes for CASSGARGEQFF. The chain couples TRBV7-9 to TRBJ2-1; tentative D call: TRBD1 (6 bases). Germline CDR1 SEHNR, CDR2 FQNEAQ (reference sequence). This CDR3 has 12 residues. V was clipped by 5 bases and J by 10 bases, with 12 bases between them.

This clonotype occurred a few times. Here the CDR3 reads CASSERTSGGSRNIQYF. CDR3 in DNA: TGTGCCAGCAGCGAGAGGACTAGCGGGGGGTCTAGGAACATTCAGTACTTC. V and J are TRBV7-8 and TRBJ2-4, with 14 bases that match TRBD2. V gave up 5 bases and J gave up 7 bases; unmatched junction bases: 10. CDR1 SGHVS and CDR2 FQNEAQ come from the germline V gene. The CDR3 sequence is 17 residues long.

This clonotype appeared many times. The chain couples TRBV12-3 or TRBV12-4 to TRBJ2-2; D call uncertain. Trimming left V 3 bases short and J 8 bases short, with 7 bases between. There are 12 residues in the CDR3. CDR3 region: CASSFPPGELFF. In nucleotides, the CDR3 is TGTGCCAGCAGTTTTCCCCCGGGGGAGCTGTTTTTT.

This clonotype came up a few times. The chain links TRBV10-2 to TRBJ2-7, with 7 bases that match TRBD1. Per the germline V gene, CDR1 is WSHSY and CDR2 is SAAADI. After removal of 8 bases from V and 3 bases from J, the junction contained 7 bases not matched to a gene. The CDR3 has 13 amino acids. The CDR3 region is CASVRDRNYEQYF. The CDR3 DNA is TGCGCCAGCGTCCGGGACAGAAACTACGAGCAGTACTTC.

This clonotype was detected a few times. This chain links TRBV24-1 with TRBJ1-2, with D uncertain. The CDR3 loop spans 12 amino acids. Trimming took off 5 bases at V and 6 bases at J, with 9 bases between the two ends. The germline V gene has CDR1 KGHDR and CDR2 SFDVKD. The CDR3, as DNA: TGTGCCACCAGTGGGGATTGGGATGGCTACACCTTC. The encoded protein is CATSGDWDGYTF.

The gene calls are TRBV6-1 and TRBJ2-1; 8 bases match TRBD1. The germline CDR1 and CDR2 sequences are MNHNS and SASEGT. Germline trimming cut 6 bases from V and 10 bases from J; bases unmatched to any gene: 11. This CDR3 contains 14 residues. CDR3 sequence reads: CASSLGQGALEQFF. The CDR3 coding sequence is TGTGCCAGCAGCCTCGGTCAGGGGGCTCTCGAGCAGTTCTTC.

This clonotype occurred many times. V usage is TRBV7-8 and J usage is TRBJ2-3; D is possibly TRBD2 (5 bases). V was trimmed by 1 base and J by 3 bases, leaving 17 bases between them. Per the germline V gene, CDR1 is SGHVS and CDR2 is FQNEAQ. The length of the CDR3 is 17 residues. The CDR3 loop is CASSLGRGMSVTDTQYF. The CDR3, as DNA: TGTGCCAGCAGCTTAGGTCGGGGTATGTCTGTTACAGATACGCAGTATTTT. Based on the CDR3 plus reference TRBV7-8 and TRBJ2-3, the full variable domain is GAGVSQSPRYKVAKRGQDVALRCDPISGHVSLFWYQQALGQGPEFLTYFQNEAQLDKSGLPSDRFFAERPEGSVSTLKIQRTQQEDSAVYLCASSLGRGMSVTDTQYFGPGTRLTVL.

The table lists this clonotype with many counts. CDR3 DNA: TGCGCCAGCAGCTTGGCCGAGACAGGGTTCTCCTACGAGCAGTACTTC. This sequence encodes CASSLAETGFSYEQYF. The rearrangement links TRBV5-1 to TRBJ2-7, with 7 positions matching TRBD1. The CDR3 length is 16 residues. Trimming at V came to 0 bases and at J to 0 bases, leaving 6 bases not matched to a gene. The germline V gene has CDR1 SGHRS and CDR2 YFSETQ.

V and J are TRBV9 and TRBJ1-4; D is unresolved. Trimming removed 3 bases from V and 1 base from J, with 10 bases in between. The CDR3 has 15 amino acids. Germline V gene lookup returns CDR1 SGDLS and CDR2 YYNGEE. CDR3: CASSARGITNEKLFF. DNA of the CDR3: TGTGCCAGCAGCGCCCGTGGGATAACTAATGAAAAACTGTTTTTT.

This clonotype was observed a handful of times. V is TRBV11-2 and J is TRBJ1-2, with 9 bases identical to TRBD1. Germline CDR1 and CDR2: SGHAT and FQNNGV. J lost 8 bases, V lost 9 bases, and 16 bases had no gene match. CDR3 length equals 15 residues. CDR3 bases: TGTGCCAGGAGGACCGGACAGGGGACTCATGACGGCTACACCTTC. As protein: CARRTGQGTHDGYTF.

This clonotype was seen more than once but under ten times. The CDR3 loop is CAISLDRGPSEQYF. CDR3 DNA sequence: TGTGCCATCAGTTTAGACAGGGGACCCAGCGAGCAGTACTTC. J is TRBJ2-7 and V is TRBV10-3; 8 nucleotides agree with TRBD1. The CDR3 loop spans 14 amino acids. The V segment lost 5 bases and the J segment 6 bases; nucleotides outside the gene matches: 9. Germline V gene sequence: CDR1 ENHRY, CDR2 SYGVKD.

This clonotype was seen many times. The rearrangement joins TRBV11-2 to TRBJ2-2, with D perhaps matching TRBD1 or TRBD2 (5 bases each). Germline CDR1 is SGHAT and CDR2 is FQNNGV. The CDR3 extends over 16 amino acids. V dropped 5 bases and J dropped 3 bases, with 16 bases sitting between them. The CDR3 DNA is TGTGCCAGCAGCCCATGGCTGGGACGGGACACCGGGGAGCTGTTTTTT. Amino acid sequence: CASSPWLGRDTGELFF.

This clonotype was counted many times. The gene calls are TRBV5-5 and TRBJ1-2, with 9 nucleotides matching TRBD1. V gave up 3 bases and J gave up 8 bases; unmatched junction bases: 11. Germline CDR1 and CDR2: SGHKS and YYEKEE (reference sequence). The CDR3 runs 15 residues. CDR3 in DNA: TGTGCCAGCAGCTCCCCGTGGGGGGACAGGGTCGGCTACACCTTC. As protein: CASSSPWGDRVGYTF.

This rearrangement joins TRBV25-1 to TRBJ1-1; tentative D call: TRBD1 (5 bases). CDR3 length equals 13 residues. The V and J ends lost 3 bases and 3 bases respectively, with 8 bases between them. Germline values: CDR1 MGHDK, CDR2 SYGVNS. The DNA of the CDR3 is TGTGCCAGCAGTGAGGGACGGCACACTGAAGCTTTCTTT. Protein: CASSEGRHTEAFF.

In DNA form, the CDR3 reads TGTGCCAGCAGTTACTCCCCTCGAGGTGAAAAACTGTTTTTT. Translating it yields CASSYSPRGEKLFF. The genes are TRBV6-5 and TRBJ1-4; D ambiguous. Trimming pared 0 bases from V and 7 bases from J, leaving 9 bases between. Germline CDR1 MNHEY, CDR2 SVGAGI. The length of the CDR3 is 14 residues.

The sample holds many counts of this clonotype. Here the CDR3 DNA reads TGCAGTGCTAGAGGCCAGGGGGATACGCAGTATTTT. Translation gives CSARGQGDTQYF. The rearrangement joins TRBV20-1 to TRBJ2-3, with D perhaps TRBD1 (6 bases). CDR1 and CDR2 from the germline V gene are DFQATT and SNEGSKA (reference sequence). CDR3 size: 12 residues. V lost 1 base and J lost 6, with 8 bases in between.

There are a few counts of this clonotype. The rearrangement uses TRBV19 and TRBJ2-3; the D gene could be TRBD1 or TRBD2 (6 bases each). CDR3 length: 19 residues. Per germline, CDR1 LNHDA and CDR2 SQIVND (reference sequence). V lost 3 bases and J lost 3, with 25 bases in between. In DNA, the CDR3 is TGTGCCAGTAGTATCGGGGGCCAGCGGACCCTAAGGGGAACAGATACGCAGTATTTT. It is translated as CASSIGGQRTLRGTDTQYF.

This clonotype was picked up a small number of times. The gene calls are TRBV29-1 and TRBJ1-4, with 9 nucleotides matching TRBD1. Per germline, CDR1 SQVTM and CDR2 ANQGSEA. V was pared by 7 bases and J by 7 bases, with 7 bases of the junction left unmatched. The CDR3 runs 13 residues. CDR3 region: CSAFGQGSEKLFF. CDR3 nucleotide sequence: TGCAGCGCCTTTGGACAGGGGAGTGAAAAACTGTTTTTT.

In its sample, this clonotype was seen a few times. The chain joins TRBV24-1 to TRBJ2-7; D may be TRBD1 or TRBD2 (6 bases each). Germline V gene sequence: CDR1 KGHDR, CDR2 SFDVKD. This CDR3 comprises 17 residues. V lost 3 bases and J lost 2, with 19 bases in between. CDR3 DNA: TGTGCCACCAGTGATACACCACAGGGAGGAACAACCTACGAGCAGTACTTC. Protein sequence: CATSDTPQGGTTYEQYF.

This clonotype showed up just a few times. J is TRBJ2-7 and V is TRBV12-3 or TRBV12-4; tentatively, D is TRBD1 (6 bases). V lost 3 bases and J 0 bases, leaving 9 bases between the germline ends. The CDR3 consists of 14 residues. The CDR3 bases are TGTGCCAGCAGTTTTACGGACAGCTCCTACGAGCAGTACTTC. As protein: CASSFTDSSYEQYF.

This clonotype showed up many times. The chain recombines TRBV23-1 with TRBJ2-2; the D call may be TRBD1 or TRBD2 (6 bases each). TRBV23-1 is designated an ORF whose function remains uncertain. The CDR3 extends over 18 amino acids. Trimming shortened V by 0 bases and J by 6 bases, and 20 bases separated the two germline ends. The CDR3 protein is CASSQSGTRRDMSGELFF. In nucleotides, the CDR3 is TGCGCCAGCAGTCAATCGGGGACCCGGAGGGACATGTCCGGGGAGCTGTTTTTT.

This clonotype occurred a few times. The chain recombines TRBV28 with TRBJ1-1; maybe TRBD1 (6 bases). Per the germline V gene, CDR1 is MDHEN and CDR2 is SYDVKM. This CDR3 region has 14 residues. V lost 10 bases and J 0 bases, leaving 15 bases between the germline ends. This CDR3 is CATKGRGLNTEAFF. CDR3 coding DNA: TGTGCCACCAAAGGAAGGGGGTTGAACACTGAAGCTTTCTTT.

The table lists this clonotype with many counts. The gene calls are TRBV6-2 or TRBV6-3 and TRBJ2-3; the match to TRBD2 covers 7 bases. CDR1 and CDR2 (germline): MNHEY, SVGEGT. CDR3 length equals 13 residues. Trimming took 7 bases from V and 1 from J; bases not matched to a gene: 2. This CDR3 is CASKAGGTDTQYF. As DNA, the CDR3 is TGTGCCAGCAAGGCGGGGGGCACAGATACGCAGTATTTT.

This clonotype has a count of ten or more. The rearrangement links TRBV7-2 to TRBJ2-6; D is uncertain. There are 12 residues in the CDR3. The V and J ends lost 0 bases and 14 bases respectively, with 8 bases between them. Germline values: CDR1 SGHTA, CDR2 FQGNSA. The CDR3 is CASSLAGSILTF. In DNA form, the CDR3 reads TGTGCCAGCAGCTTAGCGGGGTCCATCCTGACTTTC.